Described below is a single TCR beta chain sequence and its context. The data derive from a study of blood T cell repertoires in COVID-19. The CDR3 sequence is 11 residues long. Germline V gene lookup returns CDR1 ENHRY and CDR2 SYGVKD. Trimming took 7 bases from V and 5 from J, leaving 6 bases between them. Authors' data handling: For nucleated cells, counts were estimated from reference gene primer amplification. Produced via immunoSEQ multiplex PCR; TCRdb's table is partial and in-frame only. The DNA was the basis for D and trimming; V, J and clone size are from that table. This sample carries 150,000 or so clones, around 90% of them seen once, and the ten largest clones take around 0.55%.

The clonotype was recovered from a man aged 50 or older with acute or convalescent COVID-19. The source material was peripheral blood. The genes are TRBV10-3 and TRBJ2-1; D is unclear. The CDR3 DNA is TGTGCCATCACAGCGAACAATGAGCAGTTCTTC. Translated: CAITANNEQFF.